This TCR beta chain is drawn from a study of shared clonotypes between healthy human individuals. The study's findings and limits: Relative to clonotypes present in all four donors, those not shared had lower generation probabilities. Between a handful of donors, naive CD4 clonotypes were shared at a level of approximately 5%.

As concerns this clone: The antigen is not known.

CDR1 SNHLY and CDR2 FYNNEI come from the germline V gene. There are 13 residues in the CDR3. Deletions cut 7 bases from V and 1 base from J, with 8 bases between. Positive CCR7 selection of CD45RO-negative cells yielded the naive CD8 cells, and terminally differentiated effector memory CD45RA+ cells were excluded. Assay used: immunoSEQ multiplex PCR; TCRdb lists only in-frame clones, some missing. The sample lists some 600,000 clones, roughly 95% occurring once. Specimen: naive CD8+ T cells sorted from blood. The receptor comes from a woman aged 25 to 45 in good health. The genes are TRBV2 and TRBJ2-1; D ambiguous. Here the CDR3 DNA reads TGTGCCAGCAAAGGCGGTTCCTACAATGAGCAGTTCTTC. Protein: CASKGGSYNEQFF.